Given below is one T cell receptor (beta chain) in context. The antigen it recognizes is unknown. No much larger clone is present one base from it, and per-base qualities are unavailable. The cohort consisted of some 730 healthy bone marrow donors. At the time of sampling, every cohort member was nominally healthy, though immune exposures that went unrecorded were likely present. The donor tested CMV seronegative and was one of the 352 seronegative cohort members. A peripheral blood sample was collected from each donor, and TCR beta sequencing was performed on peripheral blood mononuclear cells. The Qiagen DNeasy Blood Extraction Kit was used to extract genomic DNA from the blood cell samples. Library preparation employed the immunoSEQ multiplex PCR assay. For the multiplex PCR, a mixture combining 60 forward primers for TCR Vbeta segments and 13 reverse primers for TCR Jbeta segments was used. The CDR3 region of rearranged TCR beta genes was amplified from genomic DNA by a multiplex PCR assay. The Illumina HiSeq System was used to sequence the amplified TCR beta libraries as 87-base-pair reads. For the original study's pipeline: Across the 600 to 700 repertoires, a later analysis counted roughly 77 million unique TCR beta chains, around 10 million of which were shared by at least two donors. Raw reads were error-corrected and collapsed into unique sequences with a nearest-neighbor algorithm that merged closely related sequences to remove PCR and sequencing errors. V, D and J gene segments were assigned by aligning CDR3 sequences to IMGT reference sequences. Each retained sequence needed at least a six-nucleotide match to both a V gene segment and a J gene segment. A rearrangement was called productive if the CDR3 had no stop codons and remained in frame with V and J, and every other rearrangement was called non-productive. Following IMGT convention, CDR3 was defined as the stretch from the second conserved V-encoded cysteine to the conserved J-encoded phenylalanine. The earlier analysis of 500 to 600 of the donors excluded sequences that lacked an unambiguous match to a single V gene segment. An earlier analysis of a few hundred of the donors called V segments functional above 56.7% productive rearrangements and segregating when the between-donor standard deviation exceeded 5%. A statistical classification framework was developed to diagnose cytomegalovirus status using the catalog of TCR beta chain sequences. In a later analysis, TCR nucleotide sequences were compared against IMGT/GENE-DB human TR gene sequences so that V and J genes could be assigned. In a later analysis, CDR3 sequences and most-parsimonious VDJ recombination scenarios were assigned using the TCRdist pipeline. A later analysis defined each TCR beta chain by its CDR3 amino acid sequence plus V-gene family, and excluded reads lacking a unique V-gene family. To address suspected cross-contamination and a sequencing artifact, a later analysis removed some 620 highly shared, low-generation-probability nucleotide sequences. For each public chain, a later analysis derived a clonal expansion index from normalized ranks of inferred template counts within each repertoire. In a later analysis, generation probabilities were computed using a VDJ recombination model fitted to out-of-frame rearrangements, and the results were checked against IGoR. A later analysis scored TCR-TCR, TCR-HLA and TCR-CMV co-occurrence with hypergeometric tests, applying a repertoire-size bias correction to TCR pairs. To estimate false discovery rates, a later analysis permuted the HLA or CMV assignments 20 times. In a later analysis, co-occurring TCRs were grouped using DBSCAN, and TCRdist sequence similarity was added for clustering within HLA-allele-positive subsets. Repertoires with fewer than 30,000 or more than 120,000 public chains were left out of co-occurrence clustering, as were four to six repertoires with anomalous nucleotide sharing. The source is immuneACCESS, and TCRdb retained only in-frame sequences with V and J called. Part of the clones is not carried over; for the studies checked, unresolved V genes explain less than half of this, and the remainder is unexplained. The DNA was the basis for D and trimming; V, J and clone size are from that table. This sample lists about 170,000 clones; 65% to 90% were detected once. The leading ten clones occupy about 2% of the sample.

This entry comes from a study of cytomegalovirus exposure and HLA in healthy donors (dated by TCRdb to 2015 to 2018). Some background on the complete study: According to an earlier analysis of a few hundred of the donors, 150 million to 200 million T cells yielded over 90 million unique TCR beta sequences and about 300 Gb of sequence data. Class I and class II HLA loci were covered by the typing at four-digit resolution. Genome-wide SNP genotypes for about 65% of the roughly 670 donors were used in a later genetic analysis, which treated that subset as a discovery cohort. In an earlier analysis of 500 to 650 of the donors, high-throughput TCR beta sequencing was used to judge whether each TCR beta V gene segment behaved as functional or pseudogenic. Approximately 330 gigabases of sequencing data and 70 million to 95 million unique TCR sequences made up an early release that covered over 550 HLA-typed donors. All discovery cohort repertoires had been generated using a single sequencing platform. High-throughput TCR immunosequencing, statistical association of individual TCRs with disease status, and machine learning were combined to predict cytomegalovirus infection status. The number of typed donors differed by locus: about 620-630 for A, B, C, DRB1 and DQB1; 500 to 550 for DQA1; some 610 for DPA1; and roughly 470 for DPB1. Donor age, sex, ethnicity and CMV serostatus were compiled together with the repertoire data. The study used immunosequencing to profile the T cell repertoires of 666 subjects and linked those repertoires to cytomegalovirus serostatus. In the later analysis, no new phenotypic data were used to find candidate immune exposures; instead, reliance was placed on TCR beta sequences and their occurrence across donors. Among 300 to 500 genotyped donors of the cohort, an average of roughly 230,000 unique TCR beta nucleotide sequences was sequenced per donor, of which approximately 18% were non-productive. A separate validation cohort of approximately 120 different subjects was used in addition to the 666-subject first cohort. Of the 300 to 500 genotyped donors, roughly 76% were placed in the genetic ancestry cluster associated with self-reported Caucasian donors. The study aimed to test whether cataloging public T cell receptors could reveal signatures of past pathogen exposure. Several DR-DQ haplotypes were treated as single units for association and clustering because of strong linkage in the cohort. A later analysis re-examined previously published TCR beta repertoires from 610 or so donors and added high-resolution HLA genotyping to investigate patterns of TCR occurrence.

The full study reports these points: Roughly 15 rarely observed V segments, including chromosome 9 orphons, were excluded from the earlier analysis of a few hundred of the donors because counts were too low. It was suggested by the authors that the approach could potentially be generalized to other disease states and immunological phenotypes. Immune exposure information for the cohort was limited to CMV serostatus. Strong co-occurrence of HLA alleles, especially DR and DQ, made assigning TCR associations to individual alleles difficult. Linkage disequilibrium might explain the correlated functional status among segregating V segments, but an unknown experimental factor could not be ruled out. Most TCR sequences were seen in very few donors, while some public TCRs were found in many individuals. Compared with the approximately 600-donor mean, donors in an Asian-associated ancestry cluster had fewer N-insertions in productive TCRs, according to a later genetic analysis. V-gene and J-gene trimming of TCR beta chains was associated with a missense DCLRE1C variant in a later genetic analysis, and the association was replicated in an independent cohort. A total of 150 to 200 TCR beta chains were listed by the study as associated with cytomegalovirus. The sequencing pipeline was judged likely to have produced a cluster of highly shared sequence variants as a technical artifact. The cohort was sequenced for TCR beta chains only, and without alpha or paired-chain data the features that could be detected were limited. A further reported finding was that TCR beta sequences accurately predicted the HLA-A and HLA-B alleles for most subjects in the first cohort. The classifier was reported to diagnose cytomegalovirus status with high specificity and sensitivity in both the original and validation cohorts. A later analysis found that most CMV-associated TCR beta chains appeared HLA-restricted, with HLA associations seemingly driven largely by CMV exposure. A few of the identified cytomegalovirus-associated TCR beta chains were confirmed in vitro to be specific for cytomegalovirus antigens. Some IMGT-functional V segments, including TRBV6-2 and TRBV6-3, could not be distinguished by the 87-base-pair reads and were therefore excluded. Roughly uniform sequencing depth across donors was assumed in presence/absence analyses, although this assumption may not hold. In a later analysis, HLA-associated TCR beta chains showed more clonal expansion and lower generation probabilities than non-associated chains that were equally common. In a later analysis, about 17,000 TCR beta sequences were associated with specific HLA alleles at a false discovery rate of 0.05. An earlier analysis of around 500 of the donors showed that most TCR beta V segments appeared in productive rearrangements either about 90% or about 30% of the time, which broadly matched IMGT annotations. Because HLA typing was unavailable for some donors at each locus, only the typed subset was used in association tests. A later analysis reported that several top co-occurrence clusters appeared linked to parvovirus B19, influenza, CMV and Epstein-Barr virus. A later analysis found that TCR association rates varied across HLA loci, with DRB1 alleles showing the most associated TCRs and HLA-C alleles the fewest.

CDR1 and CDR2 were assigned from the germline V gene (reference sequence) as LNHDA and SQIVND. The CDR3, from cysteine to phenylalanine, totals 15 residues. CDR3 DNA only is kept here, 45 bases in frame from base 1. V sheds 1 base and J sheds 9 bases, leaving 16 bases between their ends. Sequenced input: PBMCs. The sequence came from a male donor in good health and CMV-seronegative. The V and J segments used are TRBV19 and TRBJ1-5, with TRBD1 perhaps the D gene, on 5 matching bases. The DNA sequence is given as TGTGCCAGTAGTATAGGGGGGGATTCTCTAATGCCCCAGCATTTT. It is translated as CASSIGGDSLMPQHF. The CDR3 plus the reference TRBV19 and TRBJ1-5 genes for the other parts give the full variable domain: DGGITQSPKYLFRKEGQNVTLSCEQNLNHDAMYWYRQDPGQGLRLIYYSQIVNDFQKGDIAEGYSVSREKKESFPLTVTSAQKNPTAFYLCASSIGGDSLMPQHFGDGTRLSIL.